A single TCR beta chain is shown here with its context. No antigen is known for it. J gave up 3 bases and V 4 bases, and 7 bases lay outside the gene matches. This CDR3 contains 14 residues. Germline V CDR1 and CDR2: SGHRS, YFSETQ. Extractions gave at least 6 micrograms of total RNA per sample. Primers used in a second PCR of roughly 6 to 11 cycles were a sample-barcoded 5' primer and a J-beta primer mix. TCRdb independently ran MiXCR on the 5' RACE reads; one entry per CDR3 protein. The data contain about 1.5 million distinct CDR3 sequences, 35% to 45% of them seen just once; the ten biggest clones take up over 3.5%. These data belong to a study of blood T cells in healthy people across ages. Findings of the study overall: Diversity was higher, and naive CD4+ cells more numerous, in long-lived donors than in aged donors. With age, beta diversity per million T cells declined roughly linearly, significantly by 40. A strong correlation between TCR beta diversity and naive T cell percentage was seen.

This TCR derives from a young woman in good health. Input material: blood. This chain links TRBV5-1 with TRBJ2-7, with 7 bases that match TRBD1. CDR3 sequence: CASSTGQSYYEQYF. CDR3 sequence (DNA): TGCGCCAGCAGCACGGGACAGAGTTACTACGAGCAGTACTTC.